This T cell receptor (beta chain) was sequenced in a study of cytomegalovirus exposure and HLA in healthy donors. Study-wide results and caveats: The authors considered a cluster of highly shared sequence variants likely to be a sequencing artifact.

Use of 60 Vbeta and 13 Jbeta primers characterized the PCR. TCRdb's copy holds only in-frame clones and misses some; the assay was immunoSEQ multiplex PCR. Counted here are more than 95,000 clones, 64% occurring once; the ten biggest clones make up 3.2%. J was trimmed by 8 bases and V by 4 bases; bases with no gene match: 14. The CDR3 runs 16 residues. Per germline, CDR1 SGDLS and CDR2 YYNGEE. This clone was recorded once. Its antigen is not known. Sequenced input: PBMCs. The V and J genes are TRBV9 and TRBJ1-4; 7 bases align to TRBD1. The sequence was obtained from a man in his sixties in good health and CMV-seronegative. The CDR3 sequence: CASSRGQPPIDEKLFF. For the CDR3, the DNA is TGTGCCAGCAGCAGGGGACAGCCGCCGATAGACGAAAAACTGTTTTTT.